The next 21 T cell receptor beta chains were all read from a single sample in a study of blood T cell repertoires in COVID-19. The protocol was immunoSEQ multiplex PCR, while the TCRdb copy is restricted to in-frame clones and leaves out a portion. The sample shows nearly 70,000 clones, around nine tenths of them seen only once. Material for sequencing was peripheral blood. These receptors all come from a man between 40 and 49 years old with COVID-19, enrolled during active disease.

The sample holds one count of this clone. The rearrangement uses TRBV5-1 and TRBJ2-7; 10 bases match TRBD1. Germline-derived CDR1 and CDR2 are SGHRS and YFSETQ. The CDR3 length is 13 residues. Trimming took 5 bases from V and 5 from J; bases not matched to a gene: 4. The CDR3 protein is CASRGQGTNEQYF. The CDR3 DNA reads TGCGCCAGCAGGGGACAGGGGACAAACGAGCAGTACTTC.

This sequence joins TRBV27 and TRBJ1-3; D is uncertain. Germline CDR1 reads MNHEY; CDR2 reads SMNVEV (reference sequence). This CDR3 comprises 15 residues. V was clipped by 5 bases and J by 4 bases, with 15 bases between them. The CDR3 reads CASSNRRGRGNTIYF. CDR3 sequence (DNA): TGTGCCAGCAGTAACCGCCGGGGTAGGGGAAACACCATATATTTT.

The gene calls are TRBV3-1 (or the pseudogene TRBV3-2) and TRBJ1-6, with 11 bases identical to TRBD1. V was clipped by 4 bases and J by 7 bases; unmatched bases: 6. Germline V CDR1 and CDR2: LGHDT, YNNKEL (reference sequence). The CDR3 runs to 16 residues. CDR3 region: CASSLTDRGLNSPLHF. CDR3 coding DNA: TGTGCCAGCAGCCTTACGGACAGGGGGCTAAATTCACCCCTCCACTTT.

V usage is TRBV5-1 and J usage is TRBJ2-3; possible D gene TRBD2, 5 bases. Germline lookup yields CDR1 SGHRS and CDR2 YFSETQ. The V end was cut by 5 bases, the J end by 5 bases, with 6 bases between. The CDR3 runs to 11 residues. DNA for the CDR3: TGCGCCAGCAGAGAGGGAGATACGCAGTATTTT. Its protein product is CASREGDTQYF.

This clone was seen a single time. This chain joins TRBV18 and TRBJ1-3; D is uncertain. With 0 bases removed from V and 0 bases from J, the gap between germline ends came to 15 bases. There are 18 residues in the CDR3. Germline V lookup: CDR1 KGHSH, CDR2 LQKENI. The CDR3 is CASSPPGTDLYSGNTIYF. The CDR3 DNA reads TGTGCCAGCTCACCACCAGGCACAGACCTTTACTCTGGAAACACCATATATTTT.

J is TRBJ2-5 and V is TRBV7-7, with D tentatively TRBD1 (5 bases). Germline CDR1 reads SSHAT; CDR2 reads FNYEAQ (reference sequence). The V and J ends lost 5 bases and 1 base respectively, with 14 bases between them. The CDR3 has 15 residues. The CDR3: CASSPLTGRQETQYF. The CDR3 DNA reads TGTGCCAGCAGCCCTCTTACAGGTCGCCAAGAGACCCAGTACTTC.

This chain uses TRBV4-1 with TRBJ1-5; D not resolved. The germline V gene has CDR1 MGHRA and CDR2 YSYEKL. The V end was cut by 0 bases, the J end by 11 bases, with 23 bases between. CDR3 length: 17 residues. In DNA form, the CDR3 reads TGCGCCAGCAGCCAAGATGCTGTTAAGCCGAGTGGTCGGGCCCAGCATTTT. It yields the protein CASSQDAVKPSGRAQHF.

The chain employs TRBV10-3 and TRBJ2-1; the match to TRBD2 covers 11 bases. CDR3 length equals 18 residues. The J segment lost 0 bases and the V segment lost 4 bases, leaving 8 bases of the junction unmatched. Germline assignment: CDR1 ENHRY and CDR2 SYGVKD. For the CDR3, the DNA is TGTGCCATCAGTGGCGCTAGCGGGGGGTCGAGCTCCTACAATGAGCAGTTCTTC. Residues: CAISGASGGSSSYNEQFF.

CDR3 loop: CAWSVPQDGQPQHF. Written as DNA, the CDR3 is TGTGCCTGGAGTGTACCACAGGACGGGCAGCCCCAGCATTTT. V usage is TRBV30 and J usage is TRBJ1-5, with D tentatively TRBD1 (5 bases). Trimming left V 0 bases short and J 7 bases short, with 13 bases between. Germline lookup yields CDR1 GTSNPN and CDR2 SVGIG (reference sequence). CDR3 length equals 14 residues.

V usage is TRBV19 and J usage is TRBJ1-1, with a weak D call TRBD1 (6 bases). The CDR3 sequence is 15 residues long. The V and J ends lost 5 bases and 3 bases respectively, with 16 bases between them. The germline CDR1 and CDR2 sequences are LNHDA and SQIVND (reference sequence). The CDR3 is CASSLETGAHTEAFF. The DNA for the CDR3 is TGTGCCAGTAGTCTTGAGACAGGAGCTCACACTGAAGCTTTCTTT.

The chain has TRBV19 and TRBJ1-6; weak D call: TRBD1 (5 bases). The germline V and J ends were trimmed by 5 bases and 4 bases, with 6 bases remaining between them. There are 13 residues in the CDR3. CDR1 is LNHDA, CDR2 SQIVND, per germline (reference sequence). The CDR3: CASSSGYNSPLHF. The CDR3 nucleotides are TGTGCCAGTAGTTCAGGGTATAATTCACCCCTCCACTTT.

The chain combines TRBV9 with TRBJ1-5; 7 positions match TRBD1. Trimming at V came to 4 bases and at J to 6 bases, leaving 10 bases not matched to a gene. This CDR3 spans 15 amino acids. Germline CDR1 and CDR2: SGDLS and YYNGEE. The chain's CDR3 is CASSTEGAESQPQHF. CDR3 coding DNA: TGTGCCAGCAGCACCGAGGGGGCGGAGAGTCAGCCCCAGCATTTT. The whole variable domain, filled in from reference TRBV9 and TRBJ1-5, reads DSGVTQTPKHLITATGQRVTLRCSPRSGDLSVYWYQQSLDQGLQFLIQYYNGEERAKGNILERFSAQQFPDLHSELNLSSLELGDSALYFCASSTEGAESQPQHFGDGTRLSIL.

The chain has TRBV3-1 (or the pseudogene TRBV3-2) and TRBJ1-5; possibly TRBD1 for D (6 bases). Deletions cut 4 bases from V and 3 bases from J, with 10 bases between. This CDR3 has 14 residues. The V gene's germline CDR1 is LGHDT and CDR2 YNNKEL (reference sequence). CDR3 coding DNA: TGTGCCAGCAGCCCGGACAGAAACAATCAGCCCCAGCATTTT. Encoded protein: CASSPDRNNQPQHF.

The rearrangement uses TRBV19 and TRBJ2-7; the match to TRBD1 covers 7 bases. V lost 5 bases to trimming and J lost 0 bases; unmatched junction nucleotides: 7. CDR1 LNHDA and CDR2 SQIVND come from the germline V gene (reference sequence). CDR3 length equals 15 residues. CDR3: CASSLGTADSYEQYF. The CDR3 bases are TGTGCCAGTAGTCTAGGGACAGCGGACTCCTACGAGCAGTACTTC.

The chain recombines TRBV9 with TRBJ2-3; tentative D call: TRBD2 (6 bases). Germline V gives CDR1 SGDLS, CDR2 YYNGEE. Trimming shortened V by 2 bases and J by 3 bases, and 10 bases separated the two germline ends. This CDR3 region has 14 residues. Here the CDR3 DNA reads TGTGCCAGCAGCGTGGAGGGTTGGACAGATACGCAGTATTTT. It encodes CASSVEGWTDTQYF.

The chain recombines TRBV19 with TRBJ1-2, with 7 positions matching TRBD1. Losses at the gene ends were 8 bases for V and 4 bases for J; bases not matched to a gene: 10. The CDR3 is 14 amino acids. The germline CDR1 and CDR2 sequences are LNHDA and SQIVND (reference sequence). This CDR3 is CASCVGPGGYGYTF. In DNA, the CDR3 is TGTGCCAGTTGCGTCGGGCCAGGGGGCTATGGCTACACCTTC.

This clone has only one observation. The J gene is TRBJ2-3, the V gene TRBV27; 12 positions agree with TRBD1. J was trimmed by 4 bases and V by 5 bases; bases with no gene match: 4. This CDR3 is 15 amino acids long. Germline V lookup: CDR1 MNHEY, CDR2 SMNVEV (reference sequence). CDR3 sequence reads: CASSPGTGGADTQYF. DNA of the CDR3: TGTGCCAGCAGTCCCGGGACAGGGGGCGCAGATACGCAGTATTTT.

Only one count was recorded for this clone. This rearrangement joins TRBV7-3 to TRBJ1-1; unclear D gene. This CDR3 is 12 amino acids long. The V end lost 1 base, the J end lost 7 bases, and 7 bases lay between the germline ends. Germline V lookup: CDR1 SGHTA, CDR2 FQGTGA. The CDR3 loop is CASSLNGGEAFF. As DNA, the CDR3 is TGTGCCAGCAGCTTAAACGGCGGTGAAGCTTTCTTT.

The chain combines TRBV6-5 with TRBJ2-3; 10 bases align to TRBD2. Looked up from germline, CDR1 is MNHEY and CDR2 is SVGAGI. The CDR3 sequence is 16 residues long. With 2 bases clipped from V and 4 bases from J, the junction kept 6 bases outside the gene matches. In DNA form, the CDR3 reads TGTGCCAGCAGTTACAGCGCTAGCGGGGGCCCAGATACGCAGTATTTT. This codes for CASSYSASGGPDTQYF.

The CDR3, as DNA: TGCGCCAGCAGCGCTTCCCCGGGACAGGGAGATTCACCCCTCCACTTT. Its translation is CASSASPGQGDSPLHF. The rearrangement joins TRBV4-1 to TRBJ1-6, with 9 bases that match TRBD1. The CDR3 is 16 residues long. Germline V gene sequence: CDR1 MGHRA, CDR2 YSYEKL. With V trimmed by 5 bases and J by 8 bases, 10 bases remained unmatched.

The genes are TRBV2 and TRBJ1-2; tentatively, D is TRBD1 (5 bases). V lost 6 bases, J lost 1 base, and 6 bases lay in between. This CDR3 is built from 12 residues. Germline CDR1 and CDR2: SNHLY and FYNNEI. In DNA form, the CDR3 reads TGTGCCAGCAGGGGACTTAACTATGGCTACACCTTC. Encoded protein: CASRGLNYGYTF.